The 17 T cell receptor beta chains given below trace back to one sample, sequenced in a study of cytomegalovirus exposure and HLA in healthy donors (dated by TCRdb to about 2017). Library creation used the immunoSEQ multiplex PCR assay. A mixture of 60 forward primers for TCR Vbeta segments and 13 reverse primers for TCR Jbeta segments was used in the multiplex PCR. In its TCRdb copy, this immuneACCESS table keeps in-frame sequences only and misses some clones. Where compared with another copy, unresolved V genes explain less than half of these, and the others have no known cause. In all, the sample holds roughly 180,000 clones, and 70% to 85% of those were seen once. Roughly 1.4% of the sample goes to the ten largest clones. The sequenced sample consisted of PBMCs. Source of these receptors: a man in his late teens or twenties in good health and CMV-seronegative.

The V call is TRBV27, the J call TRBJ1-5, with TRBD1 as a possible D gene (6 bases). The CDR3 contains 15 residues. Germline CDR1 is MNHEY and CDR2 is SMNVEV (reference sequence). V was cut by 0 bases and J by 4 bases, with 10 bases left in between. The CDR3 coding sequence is TGTGCCAGCAGTTTATCGGGACACGGAAATCAGCCCCAGCATTTT. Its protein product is CASSLSGHGNQPQHF.

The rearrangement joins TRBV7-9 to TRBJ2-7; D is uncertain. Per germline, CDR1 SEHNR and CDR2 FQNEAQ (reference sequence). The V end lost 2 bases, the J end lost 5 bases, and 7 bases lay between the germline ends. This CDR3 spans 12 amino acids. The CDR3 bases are TGTGCCAGCAGCTTAACTGTGAACGAGCAGTACTTC. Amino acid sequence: CASSLTVNEQYF.

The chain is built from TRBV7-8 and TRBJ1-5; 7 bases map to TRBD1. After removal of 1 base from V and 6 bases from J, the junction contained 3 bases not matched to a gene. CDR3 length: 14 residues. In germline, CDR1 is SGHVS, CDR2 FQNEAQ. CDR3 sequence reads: CASSLGQGAQPQHF. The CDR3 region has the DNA TGTGCCAGCAGCTTAGGACAGGGAGCTCAGCCCCAGCATTTT.

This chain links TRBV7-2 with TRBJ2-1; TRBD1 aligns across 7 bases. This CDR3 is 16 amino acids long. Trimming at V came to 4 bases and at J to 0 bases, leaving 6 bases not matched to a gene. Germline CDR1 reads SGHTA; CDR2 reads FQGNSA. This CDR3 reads CASSYRTGNSYNEQFF. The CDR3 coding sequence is TGTGCCAGCAGCTACCGGACAGGCAACTCCTACAATGAGCAGTTCTTC.

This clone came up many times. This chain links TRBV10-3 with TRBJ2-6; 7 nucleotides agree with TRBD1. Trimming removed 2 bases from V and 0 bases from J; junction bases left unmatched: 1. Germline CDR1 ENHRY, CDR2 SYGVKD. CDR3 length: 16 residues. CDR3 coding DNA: TGTGCCATCAGTGAGGGACAGGTCTCTGGGGCCAACGTCCTGACTTTC. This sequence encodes CAISEGQVSGANVLTF.

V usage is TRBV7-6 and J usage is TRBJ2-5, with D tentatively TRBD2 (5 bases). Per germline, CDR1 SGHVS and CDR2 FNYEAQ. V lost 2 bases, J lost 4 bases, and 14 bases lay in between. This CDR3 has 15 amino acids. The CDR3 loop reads CASSLLLAAAETQYF. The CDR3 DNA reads TGTGCCAGCAGCTTACTCCTAGCTGCCGCAGAGACCCAGTACTTC.

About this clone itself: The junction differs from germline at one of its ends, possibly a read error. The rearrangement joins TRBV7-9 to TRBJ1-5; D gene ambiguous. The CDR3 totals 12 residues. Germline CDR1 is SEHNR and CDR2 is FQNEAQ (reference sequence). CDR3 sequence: CSSSLERQPQHF. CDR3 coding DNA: TGTTCCAGCAGCTTAGAGCGTCAGCCCCAGCATTTT.

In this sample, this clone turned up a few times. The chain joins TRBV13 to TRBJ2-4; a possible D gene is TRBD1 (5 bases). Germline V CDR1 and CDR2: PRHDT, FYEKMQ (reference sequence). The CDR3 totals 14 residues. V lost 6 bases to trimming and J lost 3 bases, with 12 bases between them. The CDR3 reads CASRSGFDKNIQYF. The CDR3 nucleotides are TGTGCCAGCAGGTCAGGGTTCGACAAAAACATTCAGTACTTC.

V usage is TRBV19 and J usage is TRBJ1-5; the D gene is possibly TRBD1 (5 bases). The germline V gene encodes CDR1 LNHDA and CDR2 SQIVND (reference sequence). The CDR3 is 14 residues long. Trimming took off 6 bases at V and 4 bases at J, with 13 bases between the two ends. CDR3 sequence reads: CASREGLRNQPQHF. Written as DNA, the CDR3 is TGTGCCAGTAGGGAGGGACTAAGAAATCAGCCCCAGCATTTT. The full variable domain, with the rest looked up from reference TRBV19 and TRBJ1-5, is DGGITQSPKYLFRKEGQNVTLSCEQNLNHDAMYWYRQDPGQGLRLIYYSQIVNDFQKGDIAEGYSVSREKKESFPLTVTSAQKNPTAFYLCASREGLRNQPQHFGDGTRLSIL.

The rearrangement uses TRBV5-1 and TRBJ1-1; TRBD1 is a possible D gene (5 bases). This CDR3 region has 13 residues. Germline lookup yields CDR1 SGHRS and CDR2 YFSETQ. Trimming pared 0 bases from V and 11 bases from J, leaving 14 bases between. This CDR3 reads CASSLVDNGDAFF. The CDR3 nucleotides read TGCGCCAGCAGCTTGGTGGACAACGGTGACGCTTTCTTT.

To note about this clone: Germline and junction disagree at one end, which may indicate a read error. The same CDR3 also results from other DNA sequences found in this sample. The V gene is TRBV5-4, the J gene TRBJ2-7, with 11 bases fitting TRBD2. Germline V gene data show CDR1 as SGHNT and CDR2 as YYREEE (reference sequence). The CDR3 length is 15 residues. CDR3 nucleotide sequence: TGTGCCAGCAGCTTGACTAGCGGGGGAACCTACGAGCAATACTTC. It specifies CASSLTSGGTYEQYF.

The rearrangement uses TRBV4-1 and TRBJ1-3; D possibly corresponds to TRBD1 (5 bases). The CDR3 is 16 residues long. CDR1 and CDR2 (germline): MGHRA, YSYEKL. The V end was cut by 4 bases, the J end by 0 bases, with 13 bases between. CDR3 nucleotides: TGCGCCAGCAGCCGGCCGGGGGGGAGCTCTGGAAACACCATATATTTT. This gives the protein CASSRPGGSSGNTIYF.

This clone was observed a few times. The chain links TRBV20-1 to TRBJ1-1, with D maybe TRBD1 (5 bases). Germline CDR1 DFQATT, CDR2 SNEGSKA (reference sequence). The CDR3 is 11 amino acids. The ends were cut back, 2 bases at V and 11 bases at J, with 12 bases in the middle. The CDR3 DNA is TGCAGTGCTAGACCCCAGGGCTCGGCTTTCTTT. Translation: CSARPQGSAFF.

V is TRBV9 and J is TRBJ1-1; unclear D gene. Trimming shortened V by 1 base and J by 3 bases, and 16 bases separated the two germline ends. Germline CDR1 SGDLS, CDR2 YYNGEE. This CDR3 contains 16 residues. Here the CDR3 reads CASSVYSFGDDTEAFF. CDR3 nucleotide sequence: TGTGCCAGCAGCGTATATTCTTTCGGAGATGACACTGAAGCTTTCTTT. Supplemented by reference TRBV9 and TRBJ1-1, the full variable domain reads DSGVTQTPKHLITATGQRVTLRCSPRSGDLSVYWYQQSLDQGLQFLIQYYNGEERAKGNILERFSAQQFPDLHSELNLSSLELGDSALYFCASSVYSFGDDTEAFFGQGTRLTVV.

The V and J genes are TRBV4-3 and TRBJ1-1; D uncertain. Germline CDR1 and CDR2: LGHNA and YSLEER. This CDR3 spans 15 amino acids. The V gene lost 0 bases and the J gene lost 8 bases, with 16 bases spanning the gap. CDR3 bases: TGCGCCAGCAGCCAAGAAGAGGGTAGTAAGAGGGAAGCTTTCTTT. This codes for CASSQEEGSKREAFF.

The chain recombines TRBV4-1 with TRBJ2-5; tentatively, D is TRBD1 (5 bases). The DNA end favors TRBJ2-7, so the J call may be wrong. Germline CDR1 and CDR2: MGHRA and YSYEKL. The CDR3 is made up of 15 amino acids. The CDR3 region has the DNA TGCGCCAGCAGCCAAATCCCCAGGACATCCAACGAGCAGTACTTC. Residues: CASSQIPRTSNEQYF.

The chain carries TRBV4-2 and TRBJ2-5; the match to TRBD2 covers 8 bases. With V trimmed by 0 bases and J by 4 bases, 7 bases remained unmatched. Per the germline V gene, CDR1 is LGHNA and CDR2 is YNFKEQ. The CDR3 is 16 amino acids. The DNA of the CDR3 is TGTGCCAGCAGCCAAGATCCAGCGGGGGCCCGAGAGACCCAGTACTTC. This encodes CASSQDPAGARETQYF.